This entry features one T cell receptor (beta chain) sequence. The V end was cut by 2 bases, the J end by 2 bases, with 4 bases between. This CDR3 is built from 12 residues. Germline values: CDR1 LGHNA, CDR2 YNFKEQ. Assay used: immunoSEQ multiplex PCR; TCRdb lists only in-frame clones, some missing. This sample yields some 170,000 clones, of which nearly 96% are seen a single time; approximately 0.97% belongs to the top ten. This record belongs to a study of control samples from healthy donors and cancer patients. V usage is TRBV4-2 and J usage is TRBJ2-7; D gene ambiguous. The specimen was blood. The sequence came from a woman aged 25 to 39 in good health. The CDR3, as DNA: TGTGCCAGCAGCCAACTGGCCTACGAGCAGTACTTC. This gives the protein CASSQLAYEQYF.